These 20 T cell receptor beta chains were all obtained from the same sample, sequenced in a study of neurological immune-mediated disorders. Time point given: longitudinal time-point 2. TCRdb independently ran MiXCR on the 5' RACE reads; one entry per CDR3 protein. The sample carries under 50,000 distinct CDR3 sequences, roughly 13% recorded once. Material for sequencing was PBMCs. The receptor source for this set is a male donor with HTLV-1-associated myelopathy (HAM/TSP).

In this sample, this clonotype turned up many times. As DNA, the CDR3 is TGTGCCAGCAGTGCCTTCCGGGACTCCACCCGAGGGGAAAAACTGTTTTTT. Translation gives CASSAFRDSTRGEKLFF. The chain employs TRBV6-5 and TRBJ1-4, with a possible D match to TRBD1 (5 bases). V was clipped by 5 bases and J by 8 bases, with 24 bases between them. Germline CDR1 and CDR2: MNHEY and SVGAGI. The CDR3 length is 17 residues.

The sample holds many counts of this clonotype. This rearrangement joins TRBV5-1 to TRBJ2-7, with no clear D. Trimming left V 4 bases short and J 0 bases short, with 8 bases between. The CDR3 has 13 amino acids. Germline-derived CDR1 and CDR2 are SGHRS and YFSETQ. The CDR3 DNA sequence: TGCGCCAGCAGCCTCTCCACCTCCTACGAGCAGTACTTC. Protein: CASSLSTSYEQYF.

This clonotype has a count of ten or more. The rearrangement links TRBV7-8 to TRBJ2-3; 7 bases agree with TRBD2. CDR3 size: 15 residues. Looked up from germline, CDR1 is SGHVS and CDR2 is FQNEAQ. The V segment lost 4 bases and the J segment 8 bases; nucleotides outside the gene matches: 12. The chain's CDR3 is CASSSSGAFTGTQYF. The CDR3 DNA reads TGTGCCAGCAGCTCCAGCGGGGCCTTCACCGGTACGCAGTATTTT.

This clonotype was picked up many times. This rearrangement joins TRBV20-1 to TRBJ2-7; 7 bases align to TRBD1. The germline V gene encodes CDR1 DFQATT and CDR2 SNEGSKA (reference sequence). The CDR3 runs 13 residues. The J segment lost 2 bases and the V segment lost 3 bases, leaving 4 bases of the junction unmatched. CDR3 residues: CSASYRGPYEQYF. The CDR3 DNA follows: TGCAGTGCTAGTTACAGGGGACCCTACGAGCAGTACTTC.

This chain connects TRBV20-1 to TRBJ2-5, with D maybe TRBD1 (6 bases). CDR1 and CDR2 (germline): DFQATT, SNEGSKA (reference sequence). This CDR3 has 12 amino acids. Trimming took off 2 bases at V and 3 bases at J, with 7 bases between the two ends. In DNA form, the CDR3 reads TGCAGTGCTAGAAGGGACAAAGAGACCCAGTACTTC. Translating gives CSARRDKETQYF.

In its sample, this clonotype was seen many times. V is TRBV20-1 and J is TRBJ2-2, with 12 bases fitting TRBD2. The germline V gene has CDR1 DFQATT and CDR2 SNEGSKA (reference sequence). The J segment lost 4 bases and the V segment lost 3 bases, leaving 6 bases of the junction unmatched. The CDR3 totals 16 residues. As DNA, the CDR3 is TGCAGTGCTAGCGGGCTAGCGGGGGGGCGCACCGGGGAGCTGTTTTTT. Translating gives CSASGLAGGRTGELFF.

V gene TRBV29-1 combines with J gene TRBJ2-7, with 11 bases that match TRBD1. CDR3 length: 13 residues. The trim removed 4 bases at V and 5 bases at J, leaving 4 bases unmatched. CDR1 is SQVTM and CDR2 is ANQGSEA in the germline V gene. The CDR3 DNA follows: TGCAGCGTTGGCAGGACAGGGGGCGACGAGCAGTACTTC. This gives the protein CSVGRTGGDEQYF.

This clonotype was observed at least ten times. V usage is TRBV5-1 and J usage is TRBJ2-1, with a possible D match to TRBD2 (6 bases). The CDR3 loop spans 17 amino acids. Germline V lookup: CDR1 SGHRS, CDR2 YFSETQ. V was pared by 1 base and J by 4 bases, with 18 bases between. Here the CDR3 reads CASSLFMVSGLYNEQFF. In DNA form, the CDR3 reads TGCGCCAGCAGCTTGTTCATGGTTAGCGGCTTGTACAATGAGCAGTTCTTC.

The chain couples TRBV19 to TRBJ1-4; D gene uncertain. The CDR3 contains 12 residues. V lost 7 bases to trimming and J lost 6 bases, with 9 bases between them. Germline CDR1 reads LNHDA; CDR2 reads SQIVND (reference sequence). The CDR3 DNA sequence: TGTGCCAGTACTCACGTTGATGAAAAACTGTTTTTT. This translates into CASTHVDEKLFF.

The chain combines TRBV18 with TRBJ1-5; D gene uncertain. The CDR3 is 16 amino acids. Trimming removed 1 base from V and 2 bases from J, with 12 bases in between. CDR1 and CDR2 (germline): KGHSH, LQKENI. The CDR3 DNA is TGTGCCAGCTCACCACGGGTAAGGGAGGGCAATCAGCCCCAGCATTTT. Translating it yields CASSPRVREGNQPQHF.

This clonotype was counted ten times or more. This sequence joins TRBV5-1 and TRBJ2-3, with 10 bases matching TRBD2. The germline V gene encodes CDR1 SGHRS and CDR2 YFSETQ. The CDR3 length is 17 residues. V shed 4 bases and J 1 base; nucleotides not matched to a gene: 9. The CDR3 nucleotides read TGCGCCAGCAGCAGCTCTCTAGCGGGGGCGCGCACAGATACGCAGTATTTT. This sequence encodes CASSSSLAGARTDTQYF.

This clonotype was counted at least ten times. The V and J genes are TRBV6-6 and TRBJ2-2, with no clear D. This CDR3 contains 14 residues. V was cut by 7 bases and J by 1 base, with 10 bases left in between. Germline values: CDR1 MNHNY, CDR2 SVGAGI (reference sequence). DNA for the CDR3: TGTGCCAGCAACATCTTACAGAACACCGGGGAGCTGTTTTTT. Translating gives CASNILQNTGELFF.

This clonotype was recorded many times. CDR3 coding DNA: TGTGCCAGCAACCCCAGGGTAATCGCAGATACGCAGTATTTT. Translation: CASNPRVIADTQYF. The rearrangement joins TRBV2 to TRBJ2-3; TRBD1 is a possible D gene (5 bases). This CDR3 has 14 residues. CDR1 SNHLY and CDR2 FYNNEI come from the germline V gene. With 7 bases removed from V and 4 bases from J, the gap between germline ends came to 15 bases.

This clonotype showed up many times. The chain links TRBV7-2 to TRBJ1-2, with D maybe TRBD1 (5 bases). With 2 bases removed from V and 0 bases from J, the gap between germline ends came to 7 bases. CDR3 size: 14 residues. Germline CDR1 reads SGHTA; CDR2 reads FQGNSA. CDR3 DNA: TGTGCCAGCAGCTTAACAGGACCTAACTATGGCTACACCTTC. Amino acid sequence: CASSLTGPNYGYTF.

This clonotype was seen ten or more times. The genes are TRBV20-1 and TRBJ1-3, with D hard to call. V was cut by 1 base and J by 4 bases, with 11 bases left in between. The CDR3 is 14 amino acids. Germline V gives CDR1 DFQATT, CDR2 SNEGSKA (reference sequence). The CDR3 DNA sequence: TGCAGTGCTAGAGTCGGAGGAGAGGGAAACACCATATATTTT. Translation: CSARVGGEGNTIYF.

This clonotype was counted many times. The chain carries TRBV20-1 and TRBJ2-3; 9 nucleotides align to TRBD1. Germline assignment: CDR1 DFQATT and CDR2 SNEGSKA (reference sequence). CDR3 length: 17 amino acids. V was clipped by 0 bases and J by 2 bases; unmatched bases: 9. Written as DNA, the CDR3 is TGCAGTGCTAGAGATCCGGTGGGACAGGGATTCACAGATACGCAGTATTTT. Protein product: CSARDPVGQGFTDTQYF.

This clonotype was observed many times. The chain carries TRBV20-1 and TRBJ1-1; 7 bases agree with TRBD1. The CDR3 totals 16 residues. Trimming at V came to 4 bases and at J to 0 bases, leaving 11 bases not matched to a gene. Germline V gene sequence: CDR1 DFQATT, CDR2 SNEGSKA (reference sequence). The CDR3 protein is CSAIWTGRGLNTEAFF. The CDR3 region has the DNA TGCAGTGCTATCTGGACAGGACGGGGCCTGAACACTGAAGCTTTCTTT.

This clonotype was recorded at least ten times. V usage is TRBV20-1 and J usage is TRBJ2-7; unclear D gene. CDR1 is DFQATT and CDR2 is SNEGSKA in the germline V gene (reference sequence). Trimming took 3 bases from V and 7 from J, leaving 10 bases between them. The CDR3 is made up of 11 amino acids. The CDR3 spells CSASPAQEQYF. The CDR3 DNA reads TGCAGTGCTAGCCCTGCCCAGGAGCAGTACTTC.

There are many counts of this clonotype. The chain joins TRBV15 to TRBJ2-2, with a possible D match to TRBD1 (6 bases). The CDR3 length is 17 residues. Germline CDR1 is LNHNV and CDR2 is YYDKDF (reference sequence). V lost 0 bases and J 7 bases, leaving 18 bases between the germline ends. CDR3 region: CATSRDLRGRGNGELFF. The CDR3 bases are TGTGCCACCAGCAGAGATCTCAGGGGCAGGGGAAACGGGGAGCTGTTTTTT. The full variable domain, with the rest looked up from reference TRBV15 and TRBJ2-2, is DAMVIQNPRYQVTQFGKPVTLSCSQTLNHNVMYWYQQKSSQAPKLLFHYYDKDFNNEADTPDNFQSRRPNTSFCFLDIRSPGLGDTAMYLCATSRDLRGRGNGELFFGEGSRLTVL.

This clonotype occurred a few times. This may come from a read error, since a much larger clone is one base off. CDR3 loop: CANSVTAGDYEQYF. The CDR3 DNA is TGTGCCAACAGCGTAACAGCGGGGGACTACGAGCAGTACTTC. The V call is TRBV9, the J call TRBJ2-7; 8 positions match TRBD2. The germline gives CDR1 SGDLS, CDR2 YYNGEE. CDR3 length: 14 residues.